Described below is a single TCR beta chain sequence and its context. Template material for amplifying TCR beta CDR3 regions consisted of RNA transcripts. In the first-round RT-PCR of the TCR CDR3, the HTBI primer set was used. TCRdb used MiXCR to reprocess the multiplex PCR reads, holding one entry per CDR3 protein. The sample lists 330,000 or so distinct CDR3 sequences; about a sixth were seen once. The data belong to a study of T cells in Graves' hyperthyroidism and ophthalmopathy. It was uncontrolled infection, other autoimmune disease, pregnancy or lactation that excluded patients. This receptor was taken from a woman aged 40 to 50 with Graves' ophthalmopathy. Sequencing was performed on blood.

The CDR3 nucleotides are TGTGCCTGGAAAGGGAACAGGGGGCGCACCGGGGAGCTGTTTTTT. Its translation: CAWKGNRGRTGELFF. V gene TRBV30 combines with J gene TRBJ2-2; 9 nucleotides agree with TRBD1. Germline loops: CDR1 GTSNPN, CDR2 SVGIG (reference sequence). The CDR3 runs 15 residues. The trim removed 4 bases at V and 4 bases at J, leaving 7 bases unmatched.